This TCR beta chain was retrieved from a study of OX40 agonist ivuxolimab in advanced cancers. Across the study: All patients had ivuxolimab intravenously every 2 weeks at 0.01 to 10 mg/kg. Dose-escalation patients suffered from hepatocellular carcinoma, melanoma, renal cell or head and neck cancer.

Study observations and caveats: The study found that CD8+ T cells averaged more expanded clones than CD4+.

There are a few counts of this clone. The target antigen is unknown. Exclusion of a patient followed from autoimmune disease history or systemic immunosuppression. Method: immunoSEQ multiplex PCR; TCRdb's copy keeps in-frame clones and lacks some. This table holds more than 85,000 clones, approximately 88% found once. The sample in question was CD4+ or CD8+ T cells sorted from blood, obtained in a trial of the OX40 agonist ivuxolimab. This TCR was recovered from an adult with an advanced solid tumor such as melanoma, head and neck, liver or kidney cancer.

The CDR3 sequence is CASSLDSGEQYF. DNA of the CDR3: TGTGCCAGCAGCTTAGATAGCGGCGAGCAGTACTTC. V is TRBV11-2 and J is TRBJ2-7; tentative D call: TRBD2 (6 bases). This CDR3 has 12 residues. V shed 0 bases and J shed 6 bases, with 6 bases lying between them. Germline V lookup: CDR1 SGHAT, CDR2 FQNNGV.